The clone carrying this TCR beta chain has just a few counts. What it recognizes is unknown. Two or more post-ART PBMC samples, plus at least one pre-ART sample, were available for each donor. The CDR3 length is 14 residues. CDR1 is SGHDT and CDR2 is YYEEEE in the germline V gene. The V end was cut by 0 bases, the J end by 2 bases, with 9 bases between. These data belong to a study of long-term antiretroviral therapy in people with HIV. Findings and limits, study-wide: Every time point showed a repertoire led by clones expanded before ART.

The libraries were made with immunoSEQ v3.0 at survey level. Produced via immunoSEQ multiplex PCR; TCRdb's table is partial and in-frame only. The sample has roughly 30,000 clones, approximately 80% seen once. This receptor was taken from a man younger than 40 with HIV. The rearrangement joins TRBV5-6 to TRBJ2-7, with D uncertain. The source material was unsorted PBMCs, sampled about 2.7 years after starting antiretroviral therapy. The CDR3 coding sequence is TGTGCCAGCAGCTTGGGGCGACGAACCTACGAGCAGTACTTC. Its protein is CASSLGRRTYEQYF.